The rows below give T cell receptor beta chains drawn from one sample of a study of regulatory T cells in long-lasting Graves disease. TCRdb itself ran the multiplex PCR reads through MiXCR, one entry per CDR3 protein. The sample holds 300,000 to 500,000 distinct CDR3 sequences; about a fifth are singletons and the top ten take less than 25%. The material sequenced was peripheral blood mononuclear cells (PBMCs), taken when the disease was refractory, from a patient treated with antithyroid drugs. All receptors come from a female donor with Graves disease. The CDR3 runs from the conserved cysteine through the conserved F or W. The order of the fields is D gene, clone size, V gene, J gene, CDR3 DNA, CDR3 protein. A D gene is named only where the DNA matches it firmly. Rows may omit the clone size; those that give it use once, few, many or a size class.

>.|.|TRBV20-1|TRBJ2-7
TGCAGTGCTAGAGGTGTTACCTACGAGCAGTACTTC
CSARGVTYEQYF
>.|few|TRBV9|TRBJ1-6
TGTGCCAGCAGCGTAGGGGCAGGGTCCCATAATTCACCCCTCCACTTT
CASSVGAGSHNSPLHF
>.|many|TRBV6-1|TRBJ2-7
TGTGCCAGCAGTGAACCTCTCGAGCAGTACTTC
CASSEPLEQYF
>.|few|TRBV20-1|TRBJ2-5
TGCAGTGCTCCCACCCAGTACGAGACCCAGTACTTC
CSAPTQYETQYF
>.|few|TRBV30|TRBJ2-2
TGTGCCTGGTACAGGGGCGGGAATACCGGGGAGCTGTTTTTT
CAWYRGGNTGELFF
>.|few|TRBV18|TRBJ2-5
TGTGCCAGCTCACCACCGTTAGGTCAGCAAGAGACCCAGTACTTC
CASSPPLGQQETQYF
>.|.|TRBV19|TRBJ1-1
TGTGCCAGTACCGCACGTCAACAGAACACTGAAGCTTTCTTT
CASTARQQNTEAFF
>.|few|TRBV27|TRBJ1-1
TGTGCCAGCAGTCCTACCGCCTATCCTGGGGACACTGAAGCTTTCTTT
CASSPTAYPGDTEAFF
>TRBD1|.|TRBV5-1|TRBJ1-4
TGCGCCAGCAGAACAGGGGGGCGGGAAAAACTGTTTTTT
CASRTGGREKLFF
>.|.|TRBV19|TRBJ2-4
TGTGCCAGTAGTATGGTGTCGGGAAAGAGGAGCATTCAGTACTTC
CASSMVSGKRSIQYF
>.|many|TRBV7-3|TRBJ2-6
TGTGCCAGCAGATCCACAGGTTCGGGGGCCAACGTCCTGACTTTC
CASRSTGSGANVLTF
>.|.|TRBV5-4|TRBJ2-2
TGTGCCAGCAGCGTGGGACGTTGGAACACCGGGGAGCTGTTTTTT
CASSVGRWNTGELFF
>.|.|TRBV24-1|TRBJ2-5
TGTGCCACCAGTGACACCCAGGAAGAGACCCAGTACTTC
CATSDTQEETQYF
>.|many|TRBV3-1|TRBJ1-1
TGTGCCAGCAGCCAAGCATTTAGGACAACGAACACTGAAGCTTTCTTT
CASSQAFRTTNTEAFF
>.|.|TRBV7-9|TRBJ2-7
TGTGCCAGCAGCTCGGCGACAGGGAGGTCACCCTACGAGCAGTACTTC
CASSSATGRSPYEQYF
>TRBD1|.|TRBV9|TRBJ1-1
TGTGCCAGCAGCGTAGATGGGGGACAGTTGAACACTGAAGCTTTCTTT
CASSVDGGQLNTEAFF
>.|many|TRBV5-6|TRBJ1-4
TGTGCCAGCAGCTTTACCCGGGTAAATGAAAAACTGTTTTTT
CASSFTRVNEKLFF
>.|many|TRBV29-1|TRBJ2-7
TGCAGCGCCAAGGCGGGGAACGAGCAGTACTTC
CSAKAGNEQYF
>.|.|TRBV29-1|TRBJ2-2
TGCAGCGTTTCAGGGGATACAAACACCGGGGAGCTGTTTTTT
CSVSGDTNTGELFF
>.|few|TRBV27|TRBJ2-7
TGTGCCAGCTCCCTGCTCGGCGGGTCCTACGAGCAGTACTTC
CASSLLGGSYEQYF
>TRBD1|few|TRBV5-6|TRBJ1-2
TGTGCCAGCAATCCGGACCGGGACAGGGTGGCTTATGGCTACACCTTC
CASNPDRDRVAYGYTF
>.|.|TRBV4-1|TRBJ1-2
TGCGCCAGCAGCCAAGAACCGGCCCCCGATTCGTATGGCTACACCTTC
CASSQEPAPDSYGYTF
>.|few|TRBV6-9|TRBJ1-2
TGTGCCAGCAGTTACCCTGGCAGGGAGGTTAATGGCTACACCTTC
CASSYPGREVNGYTF
>.|.|TRBV29-1|TRBJ2-5
TGCAGCGTTGAACTGGGCAAAGAGACCCAGTACTTC
CSVELGKETQYF
>.|.|TRBV29-1|TRBJ1-2
TGCAGCGTTAGTGCTGACAGCTTCCAGAATGGCTACACCTTC
CSVSADSFQNGYTF
>.|many|TRBV28|TRBJ2-5
TGTGCCAGCAGTTTCGTTTTCGGGCTCCAAGAGACCCAGTACTTC
CASSFVFGLQETQYF
>.|many|TRBV12-3/TRBV12-4|TRBJ1-2
TGTGCCAGCAGTTTAGCGCAGGGGTACTATGGCTACACCTTC
CASSLAQGYYGYTF
>.|.|TRBV7-2|TRBJ2-3
TGTGCCAGCAGCCCGTGGGAGGCAGATACGCAGTATTTT
CASSPWEADTQYF
>.|.|TRBV15|TRBJ2-2
TGTGCCACCAGCAGAGTCGTCCAGGCCGGGGAGCTGTTTTTT
CATSRVVQAGELFF
>.|few|TRBV19|TRBJ1-2
TGTGCCAGTAGTATAGCGTCGGGGGCACTCCTTTCTCGGGGCTACACCTTC
CASSIASGALLSRGYTF
>.|many|TRBV2|TRBJ2-4
TGTGCCAGCAGTGAGGGGGGGCGGAACATTCAGTACTTC
CASSEGGRNIQYF
>.|.|TRBV2|TRBJ1-4
TGTGCCAGCAGCTGGGGCGGAATTAATGAAAAACTGTTTTTT
CASSWGGINEKLFF
>TRBD1|.|TRBV5-5|TRBJ2-2
TGTGCCAGCAGCCCTCCGGGACAGGGAATCGGGGAGCTGTTTTTT
CASSPPGQGIGELFF
>TRBD1|many|TRBV25-1|TRBJ2-5
TGTGCCAGCACGCATCTAGGGGGCGGAGCAGAGACCCAGTACTTC
CASTHLGGGAETQYF
>.|.|TRBV7-2|TRBJ1-5
TGTGCCAGCAGCGACTATGGAAATCAGCCCCAGCATTTT
CASSDYGNQPQHF
>.|few|TRBV6-1|TRBJ2-7
TGTGCCAGCAGTCTTAGGGGGATCACTCCCTACGAGCAGTACTTC
CASSLRGITPYEQYF
>TRBD2|once|TRBV9|TRBJ2-2
TGTGCCAGCCGTCGGACTAGCGGGAGTTCGGGGGAGCTGTTTTTT
CASRRTSGSSGELFF
>.|many|TRBV11-2|TRBJ2-7
TGTGCCAGCAGCTGGGAGGGGGAGATCTCCTACGAGCAGTACTTC
CASSWEGEISYEQYF
>TRBD2|few|TRBV29-1|TRBJ2-2
TGCAGCGGGGCGGGAGTTGAAACCGGGGAGCTGTTTTTT
CSGAGVETGELFF
>TRBD2|many|TRBV10-3|TRBJ2-7
TGTGCCATCGCGGTAGCTAGCGGCTCCTACGAGCAGTACTTC
CAIAVASGSYEQYF
>.|many|TRBV28|TRBJ2-1
TGTGCCAGCAAGGTGGCTAGCTCCTACAATGAGCAGTTCTTC
CASKVASSYNEQFF
>.|.|TRBV9|TRBJ2-2
TGTGCCAGCAGCTCCCGAGGAACACCCCACACCGGGGAGCTGTTTTTT
CASSSRGTPHTGELFF
>.|few|TRBV6-9|TRBJ1-5
TGTGCCAGCAGTTACTCAACGGCAGAAAATCAGCCCCAGCATTTT
CASSYSTAENQPQHF
>.|.|TRBV7-6|TRBJ1-2
TGTGCCAGCAGCTTAGTTGGGGGGCTATACTACACCTTC
CASSLVGGLYYTF
>TRBD1|few|TRBV7-6|TRBJ2-5
TGTGCCAGCAGCTTAGGGACAGGGGGCACCAAGGAGACCCAGTACTTC
CASSLGTGGTKETQYF
>.|.|TRBV12-3/TRBV12-4|TRBJ2-1
TGTGCCAGCAGTAGGACTAAAAGGGTCCACAATGAGCAGTTCTTC
CASSRTKRVHNEQFF
>.|many|TRBV28|TRBJ1-1
TGTGCCAGCATGACGGGGGGGGCGGGATATGCTGAAGCTTTCTTT
CASMTGGAGYAEAFF
>TRBD2|many|TRBV12-3/TRBV12-4|TRBJ2-7
TGTGCCAGCAGTTTAACCCTAGCGGGGTCCTACGAGCAGTACTTC
CASSLTLAGSYEQYF
>.|few|TRBV11-2|TRBJ2-3
TGTGCCAGCAGCTATAACCCGCAAGATACGCAGTATTTT
CASSYNPQDTQYF
>TRBD2|many|TRBV7-2|TRBJ2-7
TGTGCCAGTCGAGCGGGATCCTCCTACGAGCAGTACTTC
CASRAGSSYEQYF
>.|.|TRBV18|TRBJ2-7
TGTGCCAGCTCACCAACGCAGGGATACCTCTACGAGCAGTACTTC
CASSPTQGYLYEQYF
>TRBD1|.|TRBV25-1|TRBJ2-7
TGTGCCAGCTCCGAAGGGGACAGCAACTCCTACGAGCAGTACTTC
CASSEGDSNSYEQYF
>TRBD2|few|TRBV9|TRBJ2-5
TGTGCCAGCAGCGTAGATTTTGCGGGAGGGGTGAAAGAGACCCAGTACTTC
CASSVDFAGGVKETQYF
>TRBD1|.|TRBV13|TRBJ2-7
TGTGCCAGCAGACAAACAGGGGAGTACTACGAGCAGTACTTC
CASRQTGEYYEQYF
>.|many|TRBV29-1|TRBJ1-1
TGCAGCGTTGAATTGGCAGGGAATGTGAACACTGAAGCTTTCTTT
CSVELAGNVNTEAFF
>.|.|TRBV28|TRBJ2-2
TGTGCCAGCAGTTGGAGGTTACGAGGGTGGGGGGAGCTGTTTTTT
CASSWRLRGWGELFF
>.|few|TRBV27|TRBJ1-5
TGTGCCAGCAGTCCCCGGGGGGGGGAAAATCAGCCCCAGCATTTT
CASSPRGGENQPQHF